The present TCR beta chain was sequenced within a study of CD8 T cells in Susac syndrome. It was with random hexamers that about 0.45 to 1 ug RNA was reverse transcribed. MiXCR, applied by TCRdb to the immunoSEQ multiplex PCR reads, yields one record per CDR3 protein. This sample has roughly 120,000 distinct CDR3 sequences, with about 92% found just once. Findings and caveats of the study: TCR sequencing and HLA analysis covered a relatively small number of individuals.

The CDR3 totals 15 residues. Germline CDR1 and CDR2: MGHRA and YSYEKL. V was shortened by 2 bases and J by 4 bases, with 15 bases between the two germline ends. This clonotype has a handful of counts. Its antigen is undetermined. The sequence came from a human donor with multiple sclerosis. The chain is built from TRBV4-1 and TRBJ2-7; no reliable D call. Sequenced: CD8+ T cells from PBMCs. CDR3 in DNA: TGCGCCAGCAGCCAAATGGGTAGCCCTACTTACGAGCAGTACTTC. Its translation is CASSQMGSPTYEQYF.